Following are 27 T cell receptor beta chains from one sample sequenced in a study of early T cells in non-severe SARS-CoV-2 infection listed by TCRdb under 2021. The library was generated by 5' RACE. Sequencing took place on a NextSeq 500. TCRdb trimmed public reads at Q25 via fastp, called clones via MiXCR and kept in-frame beta chains. For every CDR3 protein sequence, its rows merge into one entry that carries the most common genes and DNA. The sample table contains some 62,000 distinct CDR3 sequences; only one count was recorded for roughly 9% of them. 13% of the sample lies in the top ten. The sample was whole blood, taken at baseline. These TCRs come from an adult who was a healthcare worker with PCR-confirmed SARS-CoV-2 infection or an uninfected control (not recorded which).

The chain is built from TRBV2 and TRBJ1-2; maybe TRBD1 (6 bases). From germline, CDR1 is SNHLY and CDR2 FYNNEI. CDR3 length: 14 residues. The V end lost 6 bases, the J end lost 2 bases, and 13 bases lay between the germline ends. CDR3 nucleotide sequence: TGTGCCAGCAGGGCTGGACAGCTCAACTATGGCTACACCTTC. Its protein product is CASRAGQLNYGYTF.

The chain's CDR3 is CAVRGRDGREQYF. CDR3 nucleotide sequence: TGTGCCGTTCGAGGTAGGGACGGGAGAGAGCAGTACTTC. This chain links TRBV10-3 with TRBJ2-7; perhaps TRBD2 as D (6 bases). There are 13 residues in the CDR3. V lost 11 bases and J 7 bases, leaving 21 bases between the germline ends. Germline loops: CDR1 ENHRY, CDR2 SYGVKD.

The gene calls are TRBV20-1 and TRBJ2-3; perhaps TRBD1 as D (6 bases). The CDR3 extends over 14 amino acids. The germline V gene encodes CDR1 DFQATT and CDR2 SNEGSKA (reference sequence). The V and J ends lost 6 bases and 2 bases respectively, with 15 bases between them. CDR3 DNA sequence: TGCAGTGCCCAAAGAGGGGGAGCCACAGATACGCAGTATTTT. As protein: CSAQRGGATDTQYF.

This clonotype was seen at least ten times. The chain couples TRBV5-1 to TRBJ2-5; no firm D call. The CDR3 loop spans 13 amino acids. V was shortened by 0 bases and J by 3 bases, with 6 bases between the two germline ends. Germline assignment: CDR1 SGHRS and CDR2 YFSETQ. The CDR3 DNA sequence: TGCGCCAGCAGCTTGGGATCAGAAGAGACCCAGTACTTC. It specifies CASSLGSEETQYF.

This clonotype appeared a few times. The chain couples TRBV29-1 to TRBJ2-3, with 10 bases fitting TRBD1. V shed 1 base, J shed 3 bases, and the junction held 4 bases outside the gene matches. CDR3 size: 15 residues. The germline V gene has CDR1 SQVTM and CDR2 ANQGSEA. CDR3 nucleotides: TGCAGCGTTGAAGGGGGACAGGGGAAGACAGATACGCAGTATTTT. This sequence encodes CSVEGGQGKTDTQYF.

This clonotype turned up a few times. V usage is TRBV12-3 or TRBV12-4 and J usage is TRBJ2-1; D uncertain. This CDR3 is built from 14 residues. Between the trimmed V and J ends, which lost 7 bases and 2 bases, there was a span of 12 bases. The CDR3 DNA reads as TGTGCCAGCACCCGAGACACGACCTACAATGAGCAGTTCTTC. This sequence encodes CASTRDTTYNEQFF.

This clonotype was detected only a few times. The V and J genes are TRBV21-1 and TRBJ2-7; TRBD1 is the table's D call, not checked against the DNA. TRBV21-1 is flagged as a pseudogene. The CDR3 has 16 amino acids. CDR3 sequence reads: CASSKHRDRSSYEQYF. In DNA, the CDR3 is TGTGCCAGCAGCAAGCACCGGGACAGGAGCTCCTACGAGCAGTACTTC.

The chain combines TRBV18 with TRBJ2-5; D remains ambiguous. CDR3 size: 18 residues. Germline CDR1 and CDR2: KGHSH and LQKENI. V gave up 5 bases and J gave up 1 base, with 23 bases separating them. The CDR3 reads CASSSSFIYRELQETQYF. CDR3 DNA sequence: TGTGCCAGCTCATCATCGTTCATCTACCGCGAACTCCAAGAGACCCAGTACTTC.

This chain's CDR3 is CASSRIRDFSYEQYF. The CDR3 DNA sequence: TGTGCCAGCAGCCGCATCCGGGACTTCAGCTACGAGCAGTACTTC. The rearrangement links TRBV3-1 to TRBJ2-7; the D gene is possibly TRBD2 (6 bases). V was cut by 4 bases and J by 3 bases, with 16 bases left in between. The germline gives CDR1 LGHDT, CDR2 YNNKEL (reference sequence). This CDR3 spans 15 amino acids.

Ten or more counts support this clonotype. The V call is TRBV3-1, the J call TRBJ2-2; 8 nucleotides match TRBD1. The V segment lost 5 bases and the J segment 3 bases; nucleotides outside the gene matches: 5. Looked up from germline, CDR1 is LGHDT and CDR2 is YNNKEL (reference sequence). The CDR3 sequence is 15 residues long. DNA of the CDR3: TGTGCCAGCAGCTGGGACAGGCACTACACCGGGGAGCTGTTTTTT. Residues: CASSWDRHYTGELFF.

This clonotype was counted many times. V gene TRBV4-1 combines with J gene TRBJ2-1; TRBD2 agrees at 7 bases. V lost 6 bases to trimming and J lost 5 bases; unmatched junction nucleotides: 10. Germline V gene lookup returns CDR1 MGHRA and CDR2 YSYEKL. This CDR3 is 15 amino acids long. The CDR3 nucleotides read TGCGCCAGCAGGGGAGGGGAGCGATCTAACAATGAGCAGTTCTTC. Protein product: CASRGGERSNNEQFF.

The chain combines TRBV5-1 with TRBJ2-5, with D uncertain. The CDR3 spans 14 residues. CDR1 and CDR2 from the germline V gene are SGHRS and YFSETQ. V lost 0 bases and J lost 5, with 11 bases in between. The CDR3 reads CASSLAEAAETQYF. The CDR3 DNA follows: TGCGCCAGCAGCTTGGCCGAGGCTGCGGAGACCCAGTACTTC. The full variable domain, in which reference TRBV5-1 and TRBJ2-5 provide the parts outside the CDR3, is KAGVTQTPRYLIKTRGQQVTLSCSPISGHRSVSWYQQTPGQGLQFLFEYFSETQRNKGNFPGRFSGRQFSNSRSEMNVSTLELGDSALYLCASSLAEAAETQYFGPGTRLLVL.

The chain combines TRBV29-1 with TRBJ1-1; 7 nucleotides align to TRBD1. The CDR3 is made up of 11 amino acids. The V gene's germline CDR1 is SQVTM and CDR2 ANQGSEA. Trimming took 4 bases from V and 11 from J; bases not matched to a gene: 7. The CDR3 bases are TGCAGCGTTGGAGGGGGCGTTTTGGCTTTCTTT. It codes for CSVGGGVLAFF.

In this sample, this clonotype turned up many times. The J gene is TRBJ2-7, the V gene TRBV2, with D possibly matching TRBD2 (6 bases). Germline loops: CDR1 SNHLY, CDR2 FYNNEI. The ends were cut back, 8 bases at V and 4 bases at J, with 9 bases in the middle. CDR3 length: 11 amino acids. This CDR3 reads CASGEVYEQYF. The CDR3 DNA reads as TGTGCCAGCGGGGAGGTTTACGAGCAGTACTTC.

The sample holds many counts of this clonotype. V gene TRBV7-8 combines with J gene TRBJ2-7, with a tentative D call TRBD1 (5 bases). The V end was cut by 1 base, the J end by 3 bases, with 13 bases between. Germline-derived CDR1 and CDR2 are SGHVS and FQNEAQ. The CDR3 has 15 amino acids. The CDR3 DNA follows: TGTGCCAGCAGCTTAGATCCCACAGGAGTCTACGAGCAGTACTTC. The encoded protein is CASSLDPTGVYEQYF. Together with reference TRBV7-8 and TRBJ2-7, the CDR3 gives the full variable domain: GAGVSQSPRYKVAKRGQDVALRCDPISGHVSLFWYQQALGQGPEFLTYFQNEAQLDKSGLPSDRFFAERPEGSVSTLKIQRTQQEDSAVYLCASSLDPTGVYEQYFGPGTRLTVT.

This clonotype was seen a handful of times. The genes are TRBV30 and TRBJ1-4; D not resolved. Trimming shortened V by 0 bases and J by 3 bases, and 14 bases separated the two germline ends. The CDR3 spans 16 residues. Germline loops: CDR1 GTSNPN, CDR2 SVGIG (reference sequence). CDR3 nucleotides: TGTGCCTGGAGTGTATCTGGCGGAGGTTCTAATGAAAAACTGTTTTTT. Residues: CAWSVSGGGSNEKLFF.

Many counts were recorded for this clonotype. V gene TRBV20-1 combines with J gene TRBJ2-1, with 9 bases matching TRBD2. The germline V gene encodes CDR1 DFQATT and CDR2 SNEGSKA (reference sequence). V dropped 0 bases and J dropped 5; count of bases not matched to a gene: 5. The length of the CDR3 is 15 residues. As DNA, the CDR3 is TGCAGTGCTAGAGAGGGCGGGAGGGCCAACAATGAGCAGTTCTTC. This sequence encodes CSAREGGRANNEQFF.

This clonotype was detected many times. J is TRBJ1-5 and V is TRBV6-2 or TRBV6-3; 7 bases align to TRBD1. Germline assignment: CDR1 MNHEY and CDR2 SVGEGT. This CDR3 region has 16 residues. The V gene end was trimmed by 0 bases and the J gene end by 1 base; junction bases not matched to a gene: 3. The CDR3 sequence is CASSYSTGTSNQPQHF. DNA of the CDR3: TGTGCCAGCAGTTACTCGACAGGGACAAGCAATCAGCCCCAGCATTTT.

The genes are TRBV6-1 and TRBJ1-1, with D tentatively TRBD1 (6 bases). The CDR3 is made up of 13 amino acids. The germline V and J ends were trimmed by 4 bases and 9 bases, with 15 bases remaining between them. Germline V CDR1 and CDR2: MNHNS, SASEGT. The CDR3 coding sequence is TGTGCCAGCAGTGTGGAGCAGGGGATCCAAGCTTTCTTT. This encodes CASSVEQGIQAFF.

This clonotype was seen at least ten times. This chain links TRBV7-9 with TRBJ1-5; 10 bases line up with TRBD1. The CDR3 has 14 residues. V shed 6 bases and J 7 bases; nucleotides not matched to a gene: 6. The germline V gene has CDR1 SEHNR and CDR2 FQNEAQ (reference sequence). The CDR3 loop reads CASSLGQGMQPQHF. CDR3 coding DNA: TGTGCCAGCAGTTTGGGACAGGGGATGCAGCCCCAGCATTTT.

There are a few counts of this clonotype. The chain is built from TRBV6-1 and TRBJ2-7; 7 bases agree with TRBD1. V lost 10 bases, J lost 3 bases, and 9 bases stayed unmatched. The CDR3 totals 13 residues. Germline V gene lookup returns CDR1 MNHNS and CDR2 SASEGT. DNA of the CDR3: TGTGCCATTACGTCCGGGACAGACTACGAGCAGTACTTC. It codes for CAITSGTDYEQYF.

The chain carries TRBV7-9 and TRBJ2-7; no clear D. V shed 2 bases and J shed 3 bases, with 11 bases lying between them. The V gene's germline CDR1 is SEHNR and CDR2 FQNEAQ (reference sequence). The CDR3 is made up of 14 amino acids. The CDR3 loop reads CASSLISTGYEQYF. The CDR3 DNA is TGTGCCAGCAGCTTAATAAGTACGGGCTACGAGCAGTACTTC.

J is TRBJ1-2 and V is TRBV7-8, with 9 bases fitting TRBD1. The CDR3 runs to 18 residues. Germline lookup yields CDR1 SGHVS and CDR2 FQNEAQ. Trimming cost V 1 base and J 0 bases; bases outside gene matches: 9. CDR3 protein: CASSLGWGQGLANYGYTF. CDR3 bases: TGTGCCAGCAGCTTAGGTTGGGGACAGGGTTTAGCTAACTATGGCTACACCTTC.

This clonotype was seen repeatedly, ten times or more. The V gene is TRBV10-2, the J gene TRBJ1-1, with D possibly being TRBD1 (5 bases). The CDR3 consists of 17 residues. CDR1 is WSHSY, CDR2 SAAADI, per germline. Trimming stripped 6 bases from V and 1 base from J, with 21 bases between. CDR3 region: CASRLDPRRTTNTEAFF. CDR3 sequence (DNA): TGCGCCAGCAGGCTGGACCCCCGGAGGACAACGAACACTGAAGCTTTCTTT.

This clonotype was seen ten or more times. V gene TRBV12-3 or TRBV12-4 combines with J gene TRBJ2-5; 8 nucleotides match TRBD2. The CDR3 consists of 16 residues. The trim removed 5 bases at V and 1 base at J, leaving 9 bases unmatched. The CDR3 sequence is CASSLEAGAVQETQYF. The CDR3 DNA reads as TGTGCCAGCAGTCTGGAAGCGGGAGCCGTCCAAGAGACCCAGTACTTC.

The rearrangement joins TRBV29-1 to TRBJ2-1, with 12 bases lining up with TRBD2. The CDR3 loop spans 14 amino acids. Trimming removed 4 bases from V and 9 bases from J; junction bases left unmatched: 7. Germline V gives CDR1 SQVTM, CDR2 ANQGSEA. The CDR3 protein is CSVGLTSGRSEQFF. CDR3 bases: TGCAGCGTTGGTCTGACTAGCGGGAGAAGTGAGCAGTTCTTC.

This clonotype was seen at least ten times. This chain uses TRBV20-1 with TRBJ1-5; 7 nucleotides agree with TRBD1. The CDR3 runs to 14 residues. V shed 3 bases, J shed 5 bases, and the junction held 7 bases outside the gene matches. Germline CDR1 is DFQATT and CDR2 is SNEGSKA (reference sequence). The CDR3 coding sequence is TGCAGTGCTAGTCGCGGACAGGCATATCAGCCCCAGCATTTT. This translates into CSASRGQAYQPQHF.